This T cell receptor beta chain was recovered during a study of cytomegalovirus exposure and HLA in healthy donors. There are 11 residues in the CDR3. Germline assignment: CDR1 ENHRY and CDR2 SYGVKD. V was trimmed by 4 bases and J by 8 bases, leaving 8 bases between them. The PCR ran on 60 Vbeta and 13 Jbeta primers. Profiled with immunoSEQ multiplex PCR; TCRdb holds only in-frame clones, not every one. The profile covers 100,000 to 150,000 clones, with approximately 80% appearing a single time and 4% to 5% taken by the ten largest. Findings and caveats of the study: TCR beta V- and J-gene trimming, according to a later analysis, was linked to a missense DCLRE1C variant. In an earlier analysis, about 87% or about 30%: the productive usage of most TCR beta V segments. Among TCR sequences, most were rare, though some public TCRs appeared in many donors.

Concerning this clone: Its antigen is unknown.

The chain joins TRBV10-3 to TRBJ1-2, with D perhaps matching TRBD1 (6 bases). The sample taken for sequencing was PBMCs. The clonotype originates from a male donor in good health and CMV-seropositive. The CDR3, as DNA: TGTGCCATCAGTGGAGGGGGAGGCTACACCTTC. Residues: CAISGGGGYTF.